The 16 T cell receptor beta chains listed next were all sequenced from one sample in a study of CD8+CD57+ T cells in acquired aplastic anemia. TCR beta VDJ and CDR3 were profiled, and genomic DNA was the template. Via MiXCR, TCRdb re-called the reads, giving one row per CDR3 protein. The sample records 150,000 to 200,000 distinct CDR3 sequences, 35% to 55% being singletons. Sequencing was done on a sample of sorted CD4+, CD8+, or CD8+CD57+ T cells (not recorded which) from PBMCs. These receptors originate from a human donor in good health.

The chain links TRBV4-2 to TRBJ2-7, with D uncertain. V gave up 3 bases and J gave up 6 bases, with 9 bases separating them. The germline gives CDR1 LGHNA, CDR2 YNFKEQ. The CDR3 has 12 amino acids. The DNA for the CDR3 is TGTGCCAGCAGCCACCAGACCGGCGAGCAGTACTTC. Its translation is CASSHQTGEQYF.

Comments on this clonotype: A much bigger clone sits one base away, suggesting this may be a read error. The chain employs TRBV6-1 and TRBJ1-1, with a tentative D call TRBD1 (5 bases). The CDR3 runs to 14 residues. Germline CDR1 and CDR2: MNHNS and SASEGT. The CDR3 region has the DNA TGTGCCAGCAGGAGAGATGGGGCCGACACTGAAGCTTCCTTT. Translation gives CASRRDGADTEASF.

The J gene is TRBJ2-4, the V gene TRBV30; D not resolved. With 4 bases removed from V and 8 bases from J, the gap between germline ends came to 12 bases. Germline CDR1 GTSNPN, CDR2 SVGIG (reference sequence). This CDR3 has 12 residues. CDR3: CAWTPRSDIQYF. CDR3 bases: TGTGCCTGGACTCCTAGATCCGACATTCAGTACTTC.

This clonotype has a count of ten or more. The J gene is TRBJ2-3, the V gene TRBV4-2, with 7 bases lining up with TRBD1. Germline assignment: CDR1 LGHNA and CDR2 YNFKEQ. J gave up 2 bases and V 3 bases, and 2 bases lay outside the gene matches. The length of the CDR3 is 14 residues. The chain's CDR3 is CASSQGQFTDTQYF. In nucleotides, the CDR3 is TGTGCCAGCAGCCAGGGACAGTTCACAGATACGCAGTATTTT.

This clonotype showed up many times. The chain is built from TRBV9 and TRBJ2-7; 16 bases are shared with TRBD2. J was trimmed by 4 bases and V by 4 bases; bases with no gene match: 5. Germline lookup yields CDR1 SGDLS and CDR2 YYNGEE. The CDR3 spans 16 residues. The CDR3 loop is CASSPGTSGGVYEQYF. CDR3 bases: TGTGCCAGCAGCCCAGGGACTAGCGGGGGGGTGTACGAGCAGTACTTC.

Note on this clonotype: A much larger clone lies one base from this, so it may be a read error. This chain uses TRBV4-1 with TRBJ1-5; D gene unclear. CDR1 and CDR2 (germline): MGHRA, YSYEKL. The CDR3 length is 15 residues. V lost 0 bases and J 1 base, leaving 7 bases between the germline ends. The CDR3 DNA reads as TGCGCCAGCAGCCAAGACCAACAGAGCAATCAGCCCCAGCATTTT. It yields the protein CASSQDQQSNQPQHF.

The chain uses TRBV5-1 and TRBJ1-6, with a weak D call TRBD1 (5 bases). Trimming stripped 1 base from V and 9 bases from J, with 14 bases between. From germline, CDR1 is SGHRS and CDR2 YFSETQ. The CDR3 spans 15 residues. The CDR3 spells CASSLREGASSPLHF. The DNA of the CDR3 is TGCGCCAGCAGCTTGAGGGAAGGGGCGAGTTCACCCCTCCACTTT.

The chain links TRBV24-1 to TRBJ2-5; TRBD2 agrees at 8 bases. J lost 4 bases, V lost 3 bases, and 6 bases had no gene match. There are 15 residues in the CDR3. Germline V lookup: CDR1 KGHDR, CDR2 SFDVKD. In DNA, the CDR3 is TGTGCCACCAGTGATCCTCGGGGGGGAGGAGAGACCCAGTACTTC. Protein product: CATSDPRGGGETQYF.

V is TRBV15 and J is TRBJ2-7; D remains ambiguous. Germline V gene sequence: CDR1 LNHNV, CDR2 YYDKDF (reference sequence). V was cut by 1 base and J by 5 bases, with 9 bases left in between. This CDR3 spans 13 amino acids. The CDR3 here is CATSRVGVHEQYF. In nucleotides, the CDR3 is TGTGCCACCAGCAGAGTTGGGGTCCACGAGCAGTACTTC.

This clonotype occurred many times. The chain links TRBV20-1 to TRBJ1-5; 9 bases align to TRBD1. V shed 4 bases and J 3 bases; nucleotides not matched to a gene: 4. The V gene's germline CDR1 is DFQATT and CDR2 SNEGSKA (reference sequence). The CDR3 extends over 14 amino acids. The CDR3 loop reads CSANRDRDNQPQHF. The CDR3, as DNA: TGCAGTGCTAACCGGGACAGGGACAATCAGCCCCAGCATTTT.

The chain couples TRBV5-1 to TRBJ2-3; a possible D gene is TRBD1 (5 bases). Germline loops: CDR1 SGHRS, CDR2 YFSETQ. The V end lost 4 bases, the J end lost 3 bases, and 12 bases lay between the germline ends. The CDR3 is 14 amino acids. CDR3 residues: CASSRLSGTDTQYF. The CDR3 DNA sequence: TGCGCCAGCAGCCGCCTGTCAGGGACAGATACGCAGTATTTT. The full variable domain, its missing parts supplied by reference TRBV5-1 and TRBJ2-3, is KAGVTQTPRYLIKTRGQQVTLSCSPISGHRSVSWYQQTPGQGLQFLFEYFSETQRNKGNFPGRFSGRQFSNSRSEMNVSTLELGDSALYLCASSRLSGTDTQYFGPGTRLTVL.

The chain couples TRBV6-1 to TRBJ2-1, with 8 nucleotides matching TRBD2. V was clipped by 8 bases and J by 2 bases; unmatched bases: 5. Germline V gene sequence: CDR1 MNHNS, CDR2 SASEGT. There are 14 residues in the CDR3. The DNA for the CDR3 is TGTGCCAGCGGTCTAGCGGGCACCTACAATGAGCAGTTCTTC. Its translation is CASGLAGTYNEQFF.

Note on this clonotype: A read error may produce the germline difference seen at one junction end. This chain joins TRBV24-1 and TRBJ2-5; 8 positions match TRBD1. Per germline, CDR1 KGHDR and CDR2 SFDVKD. The CDR3 has 16 amino acids. CDR3 sequence reads: CATSRTGNGEQGTQYF. In nucleotides, the CDR3 is TGTGCCACCAGTCGGACAGGGAATGGGGAGCAAGGGACCCAGTACTTC.

A note on this clonotype: This may come from a read error, since a much larger clone is one base off. The gene calls are TRBV6-1 and TRBJ1-6; 8 nucleotides line up with TRBD1. V lost 8 bases to trimming and J lost 10 bases; unmatched junction nucleotides: 13. This CDR3 is built from 15 residues. Germline V lookup: CDR1 MNHNS, CDR2 SASEGT. CDR3 nucleotides: TGTGCCAGCGGCCTGAACCGGGACAGGCACTCACCCCTCCACTTT. Protein product: CASGLNRDRHSPLHF.

This clonotype was counted at least ten times. The chain recombines TRBV4-1 with TRBJ2-1; D is unclear. Deletions cut 1 base from V and 10 bases from J, with 8 bases between. The CDR3 has 12 residues. Germline CDR1 MGHRA, CDR2 YSYEKL. CDR3 protein: CASSQGRNEQFF. For the CDR3, the DNA is TGCGCCAGCAGCCAAGGACGAAACGAGCAGTTCTTC.

In regard to this clonotype: A much larger clone differs by one base, so this may be a read error. Here the CDR3 reads CASSLGEGTGDLFF. CDR3 nucleotides: TGTGCCAGCAGCTTGGGGGAAGGCACCGGGGATCTGTTTTTT. V gene TRBV5-4 combines with J gene TRBJ2-2, with TRBD2 as a possible D gene (5 bases). CDR1 and CDR2 (germline): SGHNT, YYREEE (reference sequence). The CDR3 loop spans 14 amino acids.